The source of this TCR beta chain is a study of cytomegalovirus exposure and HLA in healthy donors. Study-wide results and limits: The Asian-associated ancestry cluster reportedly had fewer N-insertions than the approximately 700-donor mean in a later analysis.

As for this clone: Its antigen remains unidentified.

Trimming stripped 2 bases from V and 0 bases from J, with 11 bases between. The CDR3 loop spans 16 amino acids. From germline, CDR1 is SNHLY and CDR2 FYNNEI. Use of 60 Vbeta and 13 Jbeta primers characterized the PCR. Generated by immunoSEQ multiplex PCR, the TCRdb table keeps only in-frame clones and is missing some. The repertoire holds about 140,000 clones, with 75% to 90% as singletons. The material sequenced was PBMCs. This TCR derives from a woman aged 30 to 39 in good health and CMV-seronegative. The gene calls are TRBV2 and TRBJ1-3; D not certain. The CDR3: CASSERHPSSGNTIYF. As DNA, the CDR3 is TGTGCCAGCAGTGAACGTCATCCGAGCTCTGGAAACACCATATATTTT. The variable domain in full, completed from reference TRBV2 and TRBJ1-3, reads EPEVTQTPSHQVTQMGQEVILRCVPISNHLYFYWYRQILGQKVEFLVSFYNNEISEKSEIFDDQFSVERPDGSNFTLKIRSTKLEDSAMYFCASSERHPSSGNTIYFGEGSWLTVV.